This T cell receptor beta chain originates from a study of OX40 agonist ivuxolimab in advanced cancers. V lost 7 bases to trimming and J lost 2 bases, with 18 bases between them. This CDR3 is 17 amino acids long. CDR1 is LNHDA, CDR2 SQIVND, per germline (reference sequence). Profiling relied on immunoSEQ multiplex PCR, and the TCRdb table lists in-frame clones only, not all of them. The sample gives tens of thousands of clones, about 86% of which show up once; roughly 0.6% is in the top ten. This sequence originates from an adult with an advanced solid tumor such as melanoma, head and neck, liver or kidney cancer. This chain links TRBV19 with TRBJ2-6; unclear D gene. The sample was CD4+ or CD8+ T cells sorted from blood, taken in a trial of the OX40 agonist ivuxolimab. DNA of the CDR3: TGTGCCAGTACTATCCGCAGTCCGAGAACTGGGGCCAACGTCCTGACTTTC. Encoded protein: CASTIRSPRTGANVLTF.